These T cell receptor beta chains were read from a single sample in a study of blood T cell repertoires in COVID-19. Sequencing used immunoSEQ multiplex PCR; TCRdb keeps in-frame clones, though not all of them. The sample has some 96,000 clones, roughly 84% seen once. The sample taken for sequencing was peripheral blood. The receptor source for this set is a human donor in a cohort sampled during active COVID-19. Both conserved end residues are trimmed from each CDR3. A D gene is named only where the DNA matches it firmly. Some rows mark clone size as missing; the rest say once, few, many or name a class of expanded clone.

d_call clone_size j_call v_call cdr3_aa
TRBD2 few TRBJ2-1 TRBV6-5 ASSTSGTTYNEQF
NA NA TRBJ2-1 TRBV7-2 ASSLGGATYNEQF
TRBD1 NA TRBJ1-1 TRBV4-3 ASSPQGGSTEAF
TRBD1 NA TRBJ2-1 TRBV6-5 ASTPTGSSYNEQF
NA once TRBJ1-4 TRBV6-5 ASGRGTNEKLF
TRBD1 NA TRBJ1-5 TRBV6-6 ASTSTGGAGQPQH
NA NA TRBJ1-1 TRBV9 ASSPWGGRTEAF
TRBD1 few TRBJ1-6 TRBV12-3/TRBV12-4 ASSRDRVSPLH
TRBD1 NA TRBJ1-2 TRBV7-2 ASSLTGKYGYT
TRBD2 NA TRBJ2-7 TRBV12-5 ASAGLAGIGQY
TRBD1 NA TRBJ2-5 TRBV5-5 ASSVDRGRETQY
NA NA TRBJ1-1 TRBV5-4 ASSPILIQGRTEAF
NA NA TRBJ2-2 TRBV4-1 ASSQSSGELF
NA NA TRBJ1-1 TRBV18 ASSPSRVNTEAF
NA NA TRBJ1-4 TRBV25-1 ASSESGRISNEKLF
NA NA TRBJ2-7 TRBV9 ASSVGQAYRYEQY
NA NA TRBJ2-2 TRBV27 ASSAQTTGELF
NA NA TRBJ2-3 TRBV5-1 ASSLAGRDKVSPGARDTQY
TRBD1 once TRBJ2-2 TRBV7-2 ASSQTGFNTGELF
NA NA TRBJ1-2 TRBV25-1 ASSSSSRGYGYT
NA NA TRBJ1-1 TRBV5-6 ASSSYSEAF
TRBD1 NA TRBJ2-2 TRBV19 ASSIGRQGFAGELF
NA NA TRBJ1-2 TRBV9 ASSAQGTPNYGYT
TRBD1 NA TRBJ1-1 TRBV10-1 ASSQTGTGTF
NA NA TRBJ1-2 TRBV5-1 ASSLGWQGGYGYT
NA NA TRBJ1-5 TRBV7-2 ASSLLTGNSQPQH
TRBD1 NA TRBJ1-3 TRBV9 ASSVLGKDRGSGNTIY
NA NA TRBJ1-6 TRBV11-2 ASSLRTDWNSPLH
NA NA TRBJ2-3 TRBV5-6 ASSFLGGAEDTQY
NA NA TRBJ2-5 TRBV5-5 ASSLTGPQYGETQY
NA NA TRBJ2-2 TRBV14 ASSQNGLAGELF
TRBD1 NA TRBJ2-2 TRBV7-7 ASSYLTGGNTGELF
NA NA TRBJ1-2 TRBV7-2 ASSLLRGRNYGYT
TRBD2 NA TRBJ2-5 TRBV4-1 ASSQPGSGRETQY
NA NA TRBJ2-1 TRBV27 ASRVRGFGTYNEQF
NA NA TRBJ2-2 TRBV5-4 ASSFGANTGELF
TRBD2 NA TRBJ2-3 TRBV7-2 ASSFGLAGDTDTQY
TRBD1 NA TRBJ1-1 TRBV19 ASSQGVTTEAF
NA once TRBJ2-2 TRBV11-3 ASSIKYTGELF
NA once TRBJ1-6 TRBV3-1/TRBV3-2 ASSPLGVNSPLH
TRBD1 once TRBJ2-7 TRBV10-3 AISDSAGTGLSSYEQY
TRBD1 once TRBJ1-2 TRBV19 ASSSGQGYGYT
NA NA TRBJ2-7 TRBV4-3 ASSRGGAPGNEQY
NA NA TRBJ2-7 TRBV19 ASSQGGGVYEQY
NA NA TRBJ1-6 TRBV7-2 ASSRTKQGWNSPLH
NA once TRBJ2-7 TRBV6-1 ASSENGAYEQY
NA NA TRBJ2-7 TRBV6-5 ASRRARLNEQY
NA NA TRBJ1-1 TRBV5-1 ASNQGGTEAF
NA NA TRBJ2-2 TRBV15 ATSTMNTGELF
NA NA TRBJ1-1 TRBV19 ASSRGDLDTEAF
TRBD2 NA TRBJ2-5 TRBV2 ASSERTSGGMPY
NA NA TRBJ1-1 TRBV20-1 SANSGVRAF
TRBD1 NA TRBJ1-4 TRBV18 ASSPGQGSDEKLF
TRBD2 NA TRBJ2-7 TRBV11-2 ASSPGLAGSYEQY
NA NA TRBJ1-2 TRBV15 ATSKTGSNYGYT
TRBD1 once TRBJ2-3 TRBV3-1/TRBV3-2 ASSRGGIGTDTQY
NA once TRBJ2-4 TRBV6-5 ASSYFRGDKNIQY